This T cell receptor (beta chain) was sequenced for a study of regulatory T cells in long-lasting Graves disease. HTBI primers from iRepertoire and Arm-PCR of CDR3 regions yielded the TCR beta libraries. Via MiXCR, TCRdb re-called the multiplex PCR reads, giving one row per CDR3 protein. Here the sample spans a few hundred thousand distinct CDR3 sequences, roughly 15% being singletons. General observations from the study: Favored gene segments in persistent disease were TRBV28, TRBJ1-2 and TRBJ2-5.

Turning to this clonotype: The antigen remains undetermined.

Germline loops: CDR1 MNHEY, CDR2 SVGEGT. The CDR3 loop spans 14 amino acids. Trimming removed 6 bases from V and 5 bases from J, with 13 bases in between. Indicated time point: newly diagnosed GD, antithyroid drugs for less than 3 months. Scientists built the TCR library using RNA that was extracted from PBMCs. Xi'an, China, was home to the endocrinology department that provided patients. The same data also contributed to another study, on T cells in Graves' hyperthyroidism and ophthalmopathy. In that study: Used for diagnoses were clinical symptoms, serum thyroxine and TRAb, thyroid ultrasound and orbital computed tomography.

The V gene is TRBV6-2 or TRBV6-3, the J gene TRBJ2-2, with D possibly matching TRBD2 (5 bases). The sequencing used peripheral blood mononuclear cells (PBMCs), collected at new diagnosis, from a patient treated with antithyroid drugs. The source of this sequence is a woman aged 18 to 35 with Graves disease. CDR3 region: CASRDPRGTGELFF. Written as DNA, the CDR3 is TGTGCCAGCAGGGACCCTAGAGGGACCGGGGAGCTGTTTTTT.